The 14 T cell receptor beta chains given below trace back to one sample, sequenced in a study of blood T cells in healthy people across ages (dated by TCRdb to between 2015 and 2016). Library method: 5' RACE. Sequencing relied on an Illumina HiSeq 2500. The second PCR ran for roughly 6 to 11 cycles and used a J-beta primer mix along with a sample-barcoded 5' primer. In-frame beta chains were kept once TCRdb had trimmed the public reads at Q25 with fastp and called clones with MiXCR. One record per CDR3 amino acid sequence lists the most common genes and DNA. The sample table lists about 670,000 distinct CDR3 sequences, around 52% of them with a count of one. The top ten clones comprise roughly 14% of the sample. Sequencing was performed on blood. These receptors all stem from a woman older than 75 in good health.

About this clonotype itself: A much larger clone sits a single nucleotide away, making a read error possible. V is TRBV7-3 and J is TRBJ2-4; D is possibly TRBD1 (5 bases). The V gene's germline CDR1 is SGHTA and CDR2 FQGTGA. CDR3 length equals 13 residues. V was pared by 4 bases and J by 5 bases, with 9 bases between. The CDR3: CASSWGPENIQYF. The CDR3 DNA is TGTGCCAGCAGCTGGGGCCCTGAAAACATTCAGTACTTC. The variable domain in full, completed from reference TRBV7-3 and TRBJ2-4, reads GAGVSQTPSNKVTEKGKYVELRCDPISGHTALYWYRQSLGQGPEFLIYFQGTGAADDSGLPNDRFFAVRPEGSVSTLKIQRTERGDSAVYLCASSWGPENIQYFGAGTRLSVL.

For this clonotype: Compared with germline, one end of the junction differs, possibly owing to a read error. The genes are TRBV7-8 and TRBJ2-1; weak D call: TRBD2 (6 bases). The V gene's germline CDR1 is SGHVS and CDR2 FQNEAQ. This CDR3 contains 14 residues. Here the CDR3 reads CAGSLRETYNEQFF. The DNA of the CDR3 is TGTGCCGGCAGCCTCCGGGAGACTTACAATGAGCAGTTCTTC.

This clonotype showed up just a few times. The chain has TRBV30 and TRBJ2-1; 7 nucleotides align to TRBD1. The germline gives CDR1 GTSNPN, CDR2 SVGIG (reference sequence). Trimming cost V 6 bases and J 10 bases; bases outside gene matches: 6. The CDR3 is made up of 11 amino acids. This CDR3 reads CACPRGPEQFF. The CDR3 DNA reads TGTGCCTGCCCGAGGGGGCCAGAGCAGTTCTTC.

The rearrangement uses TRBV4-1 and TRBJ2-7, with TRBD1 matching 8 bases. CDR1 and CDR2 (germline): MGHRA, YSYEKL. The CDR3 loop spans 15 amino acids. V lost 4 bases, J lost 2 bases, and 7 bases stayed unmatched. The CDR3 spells CASSLGAQGAYEQYF. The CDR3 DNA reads TGCGCCAGCAGCCTAGGGGCACAGGGGGCCTACGAGCAGTACTTC.

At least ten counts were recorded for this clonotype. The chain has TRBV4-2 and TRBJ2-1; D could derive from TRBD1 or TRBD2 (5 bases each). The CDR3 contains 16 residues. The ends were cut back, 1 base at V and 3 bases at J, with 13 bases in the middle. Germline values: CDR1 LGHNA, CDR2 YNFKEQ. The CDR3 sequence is CASSQGQGPIYNEQFF. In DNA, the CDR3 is TGTGCCAGCAGCCAAGGCCAGGGACCGATCTACAATGAGCAGTTCTTC.

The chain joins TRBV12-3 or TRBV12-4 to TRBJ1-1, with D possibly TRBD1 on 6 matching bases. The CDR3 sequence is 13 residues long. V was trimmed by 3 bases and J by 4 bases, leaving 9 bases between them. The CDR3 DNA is TGTGCCAGCAGTTTTGGGGGGCCCACTGAAGCTTTCTTT. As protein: CASSFGGPTEAFF.

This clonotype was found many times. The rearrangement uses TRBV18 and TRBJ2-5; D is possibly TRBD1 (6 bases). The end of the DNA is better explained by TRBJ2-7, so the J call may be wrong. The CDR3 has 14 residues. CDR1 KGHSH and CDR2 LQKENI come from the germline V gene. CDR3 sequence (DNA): TGTGCCAGCTCACCCCCCCAAGGGGGTCTCGAGCAGTACTTC. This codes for CASSPPQGGLEQYF.

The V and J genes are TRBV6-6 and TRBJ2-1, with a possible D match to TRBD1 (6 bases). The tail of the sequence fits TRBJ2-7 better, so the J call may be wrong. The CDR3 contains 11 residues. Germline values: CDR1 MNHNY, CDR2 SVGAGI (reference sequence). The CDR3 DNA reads TGTGTAACAGGGACCTACAATGAGCAGTACTTC. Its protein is CVTGTYNEQYF.

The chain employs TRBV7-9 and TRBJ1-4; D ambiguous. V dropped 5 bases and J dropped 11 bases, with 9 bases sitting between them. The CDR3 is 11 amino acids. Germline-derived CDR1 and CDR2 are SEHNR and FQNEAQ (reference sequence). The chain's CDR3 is CASSPDVKLFF. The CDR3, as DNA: TGTGCCAGCAGCCCTGACGTGAAACTGTTTTTT.

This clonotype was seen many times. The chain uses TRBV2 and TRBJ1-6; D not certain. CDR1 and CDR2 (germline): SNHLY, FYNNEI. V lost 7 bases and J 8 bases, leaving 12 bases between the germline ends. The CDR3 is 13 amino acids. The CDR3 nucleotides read TGTGCCAGCAATCCCCTGAGGGATTCACCCCTCCACTTT. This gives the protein CASNPLRDSPLHF. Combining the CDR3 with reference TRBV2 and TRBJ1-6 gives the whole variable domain EPEVTQTPSHQVTQMGQEVILRCVPISNHLYFYWYRQILGQKVEFLVSFYNNEISEKSEIFDDQFSVERPDGSNFTLKIRSTKLEDSAMYFCASNPLRDSPLHFGNGTRLTVT.

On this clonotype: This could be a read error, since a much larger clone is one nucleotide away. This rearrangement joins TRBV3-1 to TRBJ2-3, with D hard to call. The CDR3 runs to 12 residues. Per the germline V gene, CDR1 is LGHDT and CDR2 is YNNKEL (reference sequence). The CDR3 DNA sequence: TGTGCCAGCAACCAAAATCGTAATACGCAGTATTTT. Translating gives CASNQNRNTQYF.

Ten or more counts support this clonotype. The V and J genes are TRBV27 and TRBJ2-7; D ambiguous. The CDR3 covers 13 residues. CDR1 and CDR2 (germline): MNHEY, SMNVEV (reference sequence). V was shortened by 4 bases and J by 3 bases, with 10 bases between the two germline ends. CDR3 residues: CASSSRAGYEQYF. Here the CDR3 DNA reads TGTGCCAGCAGTTCTCGGGCAGGCTACGAGCAGTACTTC.

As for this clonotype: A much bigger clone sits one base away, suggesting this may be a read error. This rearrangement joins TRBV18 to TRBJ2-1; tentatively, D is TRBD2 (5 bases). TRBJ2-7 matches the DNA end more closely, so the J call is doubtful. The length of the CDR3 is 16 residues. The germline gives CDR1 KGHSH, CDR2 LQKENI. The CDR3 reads CASSRPSGGSYNEQYF. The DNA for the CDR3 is TGTGCCAGCTCAAGACCCAGCGGAGGCTCGTACAATGAGCAGTACTTC.

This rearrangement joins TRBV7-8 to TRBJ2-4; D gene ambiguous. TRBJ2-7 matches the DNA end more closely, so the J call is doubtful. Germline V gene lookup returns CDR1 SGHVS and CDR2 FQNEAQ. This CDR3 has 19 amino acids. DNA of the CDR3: TGTGCCAGCAGCTTAGAAGAAATTAGAACTCTATCTCCAATGAACGAGCAGTACTTC. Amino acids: CASSLEEIRTLSPMNEQYF.